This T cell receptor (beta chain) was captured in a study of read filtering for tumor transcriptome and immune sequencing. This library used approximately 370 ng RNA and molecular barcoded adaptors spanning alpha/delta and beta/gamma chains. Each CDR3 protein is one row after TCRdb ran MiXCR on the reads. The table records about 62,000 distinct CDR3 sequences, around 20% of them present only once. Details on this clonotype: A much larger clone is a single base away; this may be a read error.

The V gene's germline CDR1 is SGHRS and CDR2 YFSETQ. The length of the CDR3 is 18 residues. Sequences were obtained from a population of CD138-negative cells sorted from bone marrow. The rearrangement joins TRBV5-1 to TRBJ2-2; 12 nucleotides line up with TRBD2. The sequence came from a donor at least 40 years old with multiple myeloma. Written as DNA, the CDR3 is TGCGCCAACAGCTCAACTAGCGGGGGGTCCTCGAACACCGGGGAGCTGTTTTTT. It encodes CANSSTSGGSSNTGELFF.